The 23 T cell receptor beta chains in this list originate from one sample, sequenced in a study of shared clonotypes between healthy human individuals (dated by TCRdb to 2020 to 2022). Receptor amplification or capture employed the immunoSEQ multiplex PCR assay. TCRdb re-hosts the immuneACCESS table, in-frame sequences only. Its copies lack some clones; in the studies checked, an unresolved V gene accounts for under half of them, and the cause for the rest is not known. This sample has 730,000 or so clones in its table, and 72% of those were observed once. The leading ten clones occupy about 1.8% of the sample. Specimen: memory CD4+ T cells sorted from blood. What this sample's cell subset or site label stands for: CD45RA-negative fraction. The receptors were gathered from a woman aged 25 to 39 in good health.

The V and J genes are TRBV4-1 and TRBJ2-2; TRBD2 aligns across 10 bases. From germline, CDR1 is MGHRA and CDR2 YSYEKL. Germline trimming cut 1 base from V and 4 bases from J; bases unmatched to any gene: 12. CDR3 size: 19 residues. The CDR3 sequence: CASSQGGLAGDMGTGELFF. CDR3 coding DNA: TGCGCCAGCAGCCAAGGGGGGCTAGCGGGAGATATGGGCACCGGGGAGCTGTTTTTT.

This chain uses TRBV4-1 with TRBJ1-1; 7 bases line up with TRBD1. CDR3 length equals 16 residues. The ends lost 2 bases at V and 4 bases at J; junction bases unmatched: 10. The V gene's germline CDR1 is MGHRA and CDR2 YSYEKL. Here the CDR3 reads CASSQISTGRTTEAFF. CDR3 bases: TGCGCCAGCAGCCAAATCTCGACAGGGAGGACCACTGAAGCTTTCTTT.

This sequence joins TRBV7-8 and TRBJ1-1; D not certain. The CDR3 has 12 amino acids. V was shortened by 3 bases and J by 2 bases, with 4 bases between the two germline ends. Germline V lookup: CDR1 SGHVS, CDR2 FQNEAQ. The CDR3 region has the DNA TGTGCCAGCAGCTTCGGAAACACTGAAGCTTTCTTT. This encodes CASSFGNTEAFF.

Concerning this clone: Other DNA sequences within the sample encode an identical CDR3. The V and J genes are TRBV5-5 and TRBJ2-7; D possibly corresponds to TRBD1 (6 bases). The V gene's germline CDR1 is SGHKS and CDR2 YYEKEE (reference sequence). The CDR3 is 12 residues long. V was cut by 1 base and J by 5 bases, with 7 bases left in between. The CDR3 DNA is TGTGCCAGCAGCTTGACAGGGCACGAGCAGTACTTC. Residues: CASSLTGHEQYF.

This chain links TRBV6-6 with TRBJ2-1; 9 bases agree with TRBD2. The germline V gene encodes CDR1 MNHNY and CDR2 SVGAGI (reference sequence). J lost 5 bases, V lost 4 bases, and 9 bases had no gene match. The CDR3 length is 16 residues. Here the CDR3 reads CASSSSGKNRDNEQFF. The CDR3 bases are TGTGCCAGCAGTTCTAGCGGGAAAAACAGGGACAATGAGCAGTTCTTC.

The rearrangement uses TRBV5-1 and TRBJ1-1, with D tentatively TRBD1 (6 bases). Germline values: CDR1 SGHRS, CDR2 YFSETQ. Trimming pared 6 bases from V and 0 bases from J, leaving 15 bases between. CDR3 length: 15 amino acids. The CDR3 reads CASNMGDNLNTEAFF. CDR3 coding DNA: TGCGCCAGCAACATGGGGGACAATTTGAACACTGAAGCTTTCTTT.

This sequence joins TRBV4-1 and TRBJ2-7; 10 bases fit TRBD2. CDR3 length: 13 amino acids. J lost 6 bases, V lost 6 bases, and 5 bases had no gene match. Germline V gene lookup returns CDR1 MGHRA and CDR2 YSYEKL. The CDR3 spells CASSSGGRSEQYF. The CDR3 DNA reads TGCGCCAGCAGTAGCGGGGGGAGGAGCGAGCAGTACTTC.

The chain links TRBV2 to TRBJ1-1; no definite D call. The CDR3 spans 14 residues. Trimming took off 4 bases at V and 1 base at J, with 10 bases between the two ends. Germline CDR1 and CDR2: SNHLY and FYNNEI. CDR3 sequence (DNA): TGTGCCAGCAGTGGTCTGGTTTCGAACACTGAAGCTTTCTTT. Its protein is CASSGLVSNTEAFF.

The rearrangement links TRBV18 to TRBJ2-7; D is unresolved. This CDR3 has 17 residues. The germline V and J ends were trimmed by 0 bases and 3 bases, with 18 bases remaining between them. CDR1 KGHSH and CDR2 LQKENI come from the germline V gene. The DNA for the CDR3 is TGTGCCAGCTCACCACCGATCACGGACGAGCGTTACTACGAGCAGTACTTC. Protein: CASSPPITDERYYEQYF. The whole variable domain, filled in from reference TRBV18 and TRBJ2-7, reads NAGVMQNPRHLVRRRGQEARLRCSPMKGHSHVYWYRQLPEEGLKFMVYLQKENIIDESGMPKERFSAEFPKEGPSILRIQQVVRGDSAAYFCASSPPITDERYYEQYFGPGTRLTVT.

This clone was counted ten times or more. Other DNA sequences in the same sample also yield this CDR3. The CDR3 region has the DNA TGCGCCAGCAGCTTGGGACAGGGGCGGTATGGCTACACCTTC. It yields the protein CASSLGQGRYGYTF. V is TRBV5-1 and J is TRBJ1-2, with 8 bases lining up with TRBD1. V gave up 0 bases and J gave up 5 bases; unmatched junction bases: 3. CDR3 length: 14 amino acids. Per the germline V gene, CDR1 is SGHRS and CDR2 is YFSETQ. Complete variable domain (other parts from reference TRBV5-1 and TRBJ1-2): KAGVTQTPRYLIKTRGQQVTLSCSPISGHRSVSWYQQTPGQGLQFLFEYFSETQRNKGNFPGRFSGRQFSNSRSEMNVSTLELGDSALYLCASSLGQGRYGYTFGSGTRLTVV.

This chain uses TRBV25-1 with TRBJ1-4, with TRBD1 matching 11 bases. The CDR3 spans 16 residues. The germline V gene has CDR1 MGHDK and CDR2 SYGVNS. J gave up 6 bases and V 5 bases, and 8 bases lay outside the gene matches. The CDR3 region is CASSRSMGQGDEKLFF. The CDR3, as DNA: TGTGCCAGCAGTAGGTCTATGGGACAGGGGGATGAAAAACTGTTTTTT.

The chain joins TRBV27 to TRBJ1-2; 11 nucleotides match TRBD1. Per the germline V gene, CDR1 is MNHEY and CDR2 is SMNVEV (reference sequence). The CDR3 consists of 15 residues. Germline trimming cut 2 bases from V and 7 bases from J; bases unmatched to any gene: 6. The CDR3 DNA sequence: TGTGCCAGCAGTTTAATCGGACAGGGGGCGCTTGGCTACACCTTC. Translating it yields CASSLIGQGALGYTF.

The chain recombines TRBV7-9 with TRBJ1-2; unclear D gene. The CDR3 covers 14 residues. The V end was cut by 5 bases, the J end by 6 bases, with 16 bases between. In germline, CDR1 is SEHNR, CDR2 FQNEAQ (reference sequence). The CDR3 coding sequence is TGTGCCAGCAGCAGATTCGGGGTCTCGGATGGCTACACCTTC. Translation: CASSRFGVSDGYTF.

The CDR3 nucleotides are TGTGCCAGCAGGGAGCGCGGAGGGGGCTTCACTGAAGCTTTCTTT. This codes for CASRERGGGFTEAFF. The chain is built from TRBV27 and TRBJ1-1, with TRBD1 matching over 7 bases. CDR1 is MNHEY, CDR2 SMNVEV, per germline (reference sequence). The CDR3 runs 15 residues. Germline trimming cut 6 bases from V and 4 bases from J; bases unmatched to any gene: 11.

In its sample, this clone was seen once. The V gene is TRBV5-8, the J gene TRBJ1-5; D ambiguous. This CDR3 spans 16 amino acids. Trimming took 2 bases from V and 0 from J, leaving 12 bases between them. Germline-derived CDR1 and CDR2 are SGHTS and YDEGEE. The CDR3 spells CASSLIGDYSNQPQHF. Written as DNA, the CDR3 is TGTGCCAGCAGCTTAATTGGAGATTATAGCAATCAGCCCCAGCATTTT.

The chain combines TRBV23-1 with TRBJ2-7; perhaps TRBD1 as D (6 bases). TRBV23-1 is treated as an ORF (open reading frame) with a function not yet certain. The V and J ends lost 2 bases and 4 bases respectively, with 24 bases between them. The CDR3 runs 18 residues. The CDR3 sequence is CASSQAGLQGTLGYEQYF. CDR3 sequence (DNA): TGCGCCAGCAGTCAAGCCGGGCTACAGGGCACCCTAGGTTACGAGCAGTACTTC.

The V gene is TRBV2, the J gene TRBJ2-7; 9 bases fit TRBD1. With V trimmed by 6 bases and J by 1 base, 7 bases remained unmatched. The CDR3 totals 15 residues. Germline V gene sequence: CDR1 SNHLY, CDR2 FYNNEI. The chain's CDR3 is CASRPSGTGSYEQYF. CDR3 DNA sequence: TGTGCCAGCAGGCCTTCCGGGACAGGGTCCTACGAGCAGTACTTC.

The chain uses TRBV28 and TRBJ2-5; D possibly matches TRBD1 or TRBD2 (5 bases each). The CDR3 is made up of 13 amino acids. The V gene's germline CDR1 is MDHEN and CDR2 SYDVKM. V was shortened by 6 bases and J by 6 bases, with 14 bases between the two germline ends. CDR3 amino acids: CASSGTAAKTQYF. The DNA for the CDR3 is TGTGCCAGCAGCGGGACGGCTGCAAAGACCCAGTACTTC.

V and J are TRBV28 and TRBJ2-7, with unresolved D. This CDR3 has 17 residues. Trimming took off 3 bases at V and 3 bases at J, with 21 bases between the two ends. The germline V gene encodes CDR1 MDHEN and CDR2 SYDVKM. The CDR3, as DNA: TGTGCCAGCAGTTTGCCCAGCAGGAGTCTCCCAGGCTACGAGCAGTACTTC. It is translated as CASSLPSRSLPGYEQYF.

This clone has a handful of counts. The chain uses TRBV7-8 and TRBJ1-1; TRBD1 aligns across 7 bases. Germline V gives CDR1 SGHVS, CDR2 FQNEAQ. The V gene end was trimmed by 5 bases and the J gene end by 4 bases; junction bases not matched to a gene: 16. This CDR3 has 17 residues. CDR3 region: CASSVEIGGTGGTEAFF. CDR3 in DNA: TGTGCCAGCAGCGTAGAGATAGGGGGCACGGGTGGCACTGAAGCTTTCTTT. Supplemented by reference TRBV7-8 and TRBJ1-1, the full variable domain reads GAGVSQSPRYKVAKRGQDVALRCDPISGHVSLFWYQQALGQGPEFLTYFQNEAQLDKSGLPSDRFFAERPEGSVSTLKIQRTQQEDSAVYLCASSVEIGGTGGTEAFFGQGTRLTVV.

V usage is TRBV19 and J usage is TRBJ2-3; 8 nucleotides align to TRBD2. The V gene's germline CDR1 is LNHDA and CDR2 SQIVND (reference sequence). The CDR3 loop spans 14 amino acids. The trim removed 5 bases at V and 9 bases at J, leaving 10 bases unmatched. The CDR3 DNA follows: TGTGCCAGTAGTTCTACCGGGACTAGAGGAACGCAGTATTTT. It encodes CASSSTGTRGTQYF.

This chain connects TRBV10-3 to TRBJ2-2; weak D call: TRBD2 (7 bases). This CDR3 has 13 amino acids. V was pared by 8 bases and J by 7 bases, with 14 bases between. The germline gives CDR1 ENHRY, CDR2 SYGVKD. CDR3 protein: CAIGGLGGGELFF. CDR3 nucleotide sequence: TGTGCCATCGGTGGACTAGGGGGCGGGGAGCTGTTTTTT.

This clone came up once. The chain uses TRBV5-1 and TRBJ2-3; D is perhaps TRBD1 (5 bases). V dropped 4 bases and J dropped 2 bases, with 8 bases sitting between them. This CDR3 region has 13 residues. Germline CDR1 SGHRS, CDR2 YFSETQ. CDR3 nucleotides: TGCGCCAGCAGCGACAGAACCACAGATACGCAGTATTTT. Protein sequence: CASSDRTTDTQYF.